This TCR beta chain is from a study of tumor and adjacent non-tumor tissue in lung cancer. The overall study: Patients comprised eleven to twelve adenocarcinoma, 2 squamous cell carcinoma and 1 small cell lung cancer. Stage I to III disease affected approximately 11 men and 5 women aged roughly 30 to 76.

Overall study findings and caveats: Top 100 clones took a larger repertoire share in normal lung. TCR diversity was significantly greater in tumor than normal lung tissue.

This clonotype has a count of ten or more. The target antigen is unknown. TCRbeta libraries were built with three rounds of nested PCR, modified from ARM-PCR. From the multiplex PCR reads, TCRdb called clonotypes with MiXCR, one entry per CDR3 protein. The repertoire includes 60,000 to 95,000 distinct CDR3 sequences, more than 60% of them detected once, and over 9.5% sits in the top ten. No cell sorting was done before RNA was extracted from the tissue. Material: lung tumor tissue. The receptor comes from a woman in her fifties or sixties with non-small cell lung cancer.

The DNA for the CDR3 is TGTGCCAGCAGCCAATCGGATGAGCAGTTCTTC. Its translation: CASSQSDEQFF. V usage is TRBV2 and J usage is TRBJ2-1, with D hard to call. CDR3 length equals 11 residues. Trimming removed 6 bases from V and 8 bases from J, with 8 bases in between. Germline values: CDR1 SNHLY, CDR2 FYNNEI. The full variable domain, its missing parts supplied by reference TRBV2 and TRBJ2-1, is EPEVTQTPSHQVTQMGQEVILRCVPISNHLYFYWYRQILGQKVEFLVSFYNNEISEKSEIFDDQFSVERPDGSNFTLKIRSTKLEDSAMYFCASSQSDEQFFGPGTRLTVL.